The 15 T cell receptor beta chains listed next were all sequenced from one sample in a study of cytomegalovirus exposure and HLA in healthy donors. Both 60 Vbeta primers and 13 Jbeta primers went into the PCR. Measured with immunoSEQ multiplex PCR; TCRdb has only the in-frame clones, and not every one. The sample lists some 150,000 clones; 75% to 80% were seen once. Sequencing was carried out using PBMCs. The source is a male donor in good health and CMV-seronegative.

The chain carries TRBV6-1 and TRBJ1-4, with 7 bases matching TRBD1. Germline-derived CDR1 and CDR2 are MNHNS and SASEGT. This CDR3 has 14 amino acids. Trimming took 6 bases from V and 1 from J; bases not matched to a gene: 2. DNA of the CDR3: TGTGCCAGCAGAAGGACAGGAACTAATGAAAAACTGTTTTTT. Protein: CASRRTGTNEKLFF.

The CDR3 sequence is CASSRGSGEQYF. CDR3 bases: TGCGCCAGCAGCCGTGGTTCGGGAGAGCAGTACTTC. The gene calls are TRBV5-1 and TRBJ2-7; a weak D match, TRBD2 (5 bases). The CDR3 spans 12 residues. Per germline, CDR1 SGHRS and CDR2 YFSETQ. Trimming shortened V by 4 bases and J by 7 bases, and 12 bases separated the two germline ends.

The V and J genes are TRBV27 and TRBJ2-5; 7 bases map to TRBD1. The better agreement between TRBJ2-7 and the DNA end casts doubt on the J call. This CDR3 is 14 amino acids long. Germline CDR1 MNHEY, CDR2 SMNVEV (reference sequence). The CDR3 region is CASSYTGAVDEQYF. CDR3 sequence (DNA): TGTGCCAGCAGTTACACAGGGGCCGTGGACGAGCAGTACTTC.

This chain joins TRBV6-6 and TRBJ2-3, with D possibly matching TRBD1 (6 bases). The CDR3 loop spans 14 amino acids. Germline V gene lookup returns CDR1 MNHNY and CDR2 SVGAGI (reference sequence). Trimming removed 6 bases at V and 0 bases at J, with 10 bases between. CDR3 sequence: CASRIQGSTDTQYF. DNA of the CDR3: TGTGCCAGCAGGATACAGGGTAGCACAGATACGCAGTATTTT.

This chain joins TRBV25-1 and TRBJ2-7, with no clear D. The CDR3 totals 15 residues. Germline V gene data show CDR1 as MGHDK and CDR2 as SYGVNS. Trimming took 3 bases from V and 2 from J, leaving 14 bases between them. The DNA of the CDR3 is TGTGCCAGCAGTGAGTCTGACAATCCGGCCTACGAGCAGTACTTC. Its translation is CASSESDNPAYEQYF.

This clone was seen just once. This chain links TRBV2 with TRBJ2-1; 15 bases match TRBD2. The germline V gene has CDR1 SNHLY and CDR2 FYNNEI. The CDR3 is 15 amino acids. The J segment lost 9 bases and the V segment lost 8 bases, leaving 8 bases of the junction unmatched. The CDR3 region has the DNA TGTGCCAGCCGTGGACTAGCGGGAGGGCAGAGTGAGCAGTTCTTC. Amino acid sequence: CASRGLAGGQSEQFF.

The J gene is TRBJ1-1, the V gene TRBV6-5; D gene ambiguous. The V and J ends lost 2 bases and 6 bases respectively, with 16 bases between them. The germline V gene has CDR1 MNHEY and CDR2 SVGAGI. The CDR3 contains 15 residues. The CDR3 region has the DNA TGTGCCAGCAGTTACGGGAGGGTTGGGGTGGCTGAAGCTTTCTTT. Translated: CASSYGRVGVAEAFF.

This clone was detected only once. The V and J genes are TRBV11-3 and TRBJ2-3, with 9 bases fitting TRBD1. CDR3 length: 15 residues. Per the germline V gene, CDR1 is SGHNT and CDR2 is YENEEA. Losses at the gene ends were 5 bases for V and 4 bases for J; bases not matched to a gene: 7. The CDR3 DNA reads TGTGCCAGCAGCAGGGACAGGGTAAACGCAGATACGCAGTATTTT. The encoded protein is CASSRDRVNADTQYF.

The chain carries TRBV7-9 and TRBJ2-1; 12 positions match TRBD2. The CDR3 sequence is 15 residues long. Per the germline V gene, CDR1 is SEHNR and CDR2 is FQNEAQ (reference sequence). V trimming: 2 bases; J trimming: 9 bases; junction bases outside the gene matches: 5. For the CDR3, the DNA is TGTGCCAGCAGCTTACTAGCGGGAGGGCTGTTTGAGCAGTTCTTC. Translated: CASSLLAGGLFEQFF.

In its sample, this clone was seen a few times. As DNA, the CDR3 is TGTGCCAGCAGCCTCGGACTAGGGGTACCCTACGAGCAGTACTTC. It is translated as CASSLGLGVPYEQYF. The chain is built from TRBV7-3 and TRBJ2-7, with 7 bases lining up with TRBD2. V shed 5 bases and J 2 bases; nucleotides not matched to a gene: 9. Germline CDR1 and CDR2: SGHTA and FQGTGA. The CDR3 length is 15 residues.

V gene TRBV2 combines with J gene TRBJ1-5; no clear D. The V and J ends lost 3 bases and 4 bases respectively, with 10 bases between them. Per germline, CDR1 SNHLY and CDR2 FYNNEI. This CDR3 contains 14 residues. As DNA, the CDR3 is TGTGCCAGCAGTGACGAGGCTGGGAATCAGCCCCAGCATTTT. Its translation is CASSDEAGNQPQHF.

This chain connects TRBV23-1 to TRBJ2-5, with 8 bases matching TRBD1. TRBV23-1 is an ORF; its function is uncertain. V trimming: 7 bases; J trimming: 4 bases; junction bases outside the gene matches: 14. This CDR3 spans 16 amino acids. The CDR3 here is CASNMGGQGLGETQYF. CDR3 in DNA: TGCGCCAGCAATATGGGCGGACAGGGTTTAGGAGAGACCCAGTACTTC.

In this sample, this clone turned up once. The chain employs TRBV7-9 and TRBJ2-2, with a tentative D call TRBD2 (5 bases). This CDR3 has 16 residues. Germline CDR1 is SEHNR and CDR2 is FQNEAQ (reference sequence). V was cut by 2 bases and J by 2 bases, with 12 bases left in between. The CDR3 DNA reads TGTGCCAGCAGCTTAACCCCAGCGGCAAACACCGGGGAGCTGTTTTTT. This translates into CASSLTPAANTGELFF.

The CDR3 DNA reads as TGCGCCAGCAGCCAATCAATAGCGGAGATGGGGCACATTCAGTACTTC. As protein: CASSQSIAEMGHIQYF. V is TRBV4-1 and J is TRBJ2-4; D perhaps matches TRBD2 (6 bases). The germline CDR1 and CDR2 sequences are MGHRA and YSYEKL. The CDR3 is made up of 16 amino acids. V was trimmed by 2 bases and J by 8 bases, leaving 19 bases between them.

DNA of the CDR3: TGTGCCAGCAGCGCGAGTTGGAACACTGAAGCTTTCTTT. Protein: CASSASWNTEAFF. The chain has TRBV5-5 and TRBJ1-1; D not certain. CDR3 length equals 13 residues. V dropped 4 bases and J dropped 1 base, with 8 bases sitting between them. Germline CDR1 and CDR2: SGHKS and YYEKEE (reference sequence). Looking up the rest from reference TRBV5-5 and TRBJ1-1 gives the full variable domain: DAGVTQSPTHLIKTRGQQVTLRCSPISGHKSVSWYQQVLGQGPQFIFQYYEKEERGRGNFPDRFSARQFPNYSSELNVNALLLGDSALYLCASSASWNTEAFFGQGTRLTVV.